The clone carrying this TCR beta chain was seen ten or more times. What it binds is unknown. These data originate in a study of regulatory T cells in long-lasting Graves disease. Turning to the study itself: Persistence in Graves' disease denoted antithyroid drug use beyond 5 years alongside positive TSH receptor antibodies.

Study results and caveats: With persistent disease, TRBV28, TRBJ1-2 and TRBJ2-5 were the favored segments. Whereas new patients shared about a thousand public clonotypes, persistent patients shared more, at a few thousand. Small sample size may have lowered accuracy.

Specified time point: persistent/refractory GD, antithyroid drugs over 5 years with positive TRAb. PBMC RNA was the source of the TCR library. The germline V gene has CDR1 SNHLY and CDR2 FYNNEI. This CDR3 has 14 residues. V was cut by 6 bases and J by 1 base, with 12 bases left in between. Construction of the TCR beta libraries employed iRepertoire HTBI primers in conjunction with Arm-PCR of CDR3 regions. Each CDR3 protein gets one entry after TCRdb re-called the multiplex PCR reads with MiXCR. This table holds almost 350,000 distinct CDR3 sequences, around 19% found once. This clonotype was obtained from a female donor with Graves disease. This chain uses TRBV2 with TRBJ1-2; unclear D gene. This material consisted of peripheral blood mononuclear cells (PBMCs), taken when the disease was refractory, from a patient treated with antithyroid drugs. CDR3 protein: CASSAAEFNYGYTF. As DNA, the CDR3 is TGTGCCAGCAGCGCCGCAGAGTTTAACTATGGCTACACCTTC.